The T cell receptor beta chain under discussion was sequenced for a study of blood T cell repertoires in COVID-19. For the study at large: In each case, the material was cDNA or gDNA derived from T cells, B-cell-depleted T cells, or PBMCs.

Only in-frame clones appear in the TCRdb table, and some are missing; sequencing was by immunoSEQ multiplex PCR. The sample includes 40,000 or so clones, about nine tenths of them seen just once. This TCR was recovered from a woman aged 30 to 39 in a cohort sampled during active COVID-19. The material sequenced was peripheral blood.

CDR3: CASSPTSGNYNEQFF. The CDR3 DNA sequence: TGCGCCAGCAGCCCTACTAGCGGGAATTACAATGAGCAGTTCTTC. The chain links TRBV5-1 to TRBJ2-1, with TRBD2 identical over 10 bases. Germline loops: CDR1 SGHRS, CDR2 YFSETQ. J gave up 4 bases and V 4 bases, and 5 bases lay outside the gene matches. This CDR3 has 15 residues.